This TCR beta chain was profiled in a study of identical twins. This clonotype appeared a few times. What it binds is not known. CDR1 is DFQATT and CDR2 is SNEGSKA in the germline V gene (reference sequence). The length of the CDR3 is 15 residues. Trimming cost V 3 bases and J 7 bases; bases outside gene matches: 12. Study findings and constraints: Cord blood's abundant beta clonotypes had fewer insertions, unlike memory repertoires.

TCRdb re-called the 5' RACE reads with MiXCR, one entry per CDR3 protein. The data contain 1.5 million or so distinct CDR3 sequences, 32% of them singletons. The material sequenced was cord blood. The TCR was taken from a newborn girl in good health. The V gene is TRBV20-1, the J gene TRBJ2-5; 9 nucleotides agree with TRBD1. CDR3 in DNA: TGCAGTGCTAGTCGGGGACAGGGCCCTTCGGGGACCCAGTACTTC. It translates to CSASRGQGPSGTQYF.